The rows below give T cell receptor beta chains drawn from one sample of a study of blood T cell repertoires in COVID-19. Sequenced by immunoSEQ multiplex PCR; TCRdb stores in-frame clones only, minus some. This sample has around 160,000 clones, with 80% to 90% found just once. The source material was peripheral blood. Receptors originate from a man younger than 35 with COVID-19, enrolled during active disease. CDR3s include the opening cysteine and the closing phenylalanine or tryptophan.

V gene	J gene	CDR3 length	CDR3 protein
TRBV28	TRBJ2-7	14	CASSPVGRDNEQYF
TRBV7-2	TRBJ2-2	14	CASSSILATGELFF
TRBV4-3	TRBJ2-3	16	CASSQEVTGIADTQYF
TRBV11-3	TRBJ2-3	16	CASSPRTSGNTDTQYF
TRBV27	TRBJ2-2	15	CASSPRRAPTGELFF
TRBV6-2/TRBV6-3	TRBJ1-5	15	CASSYFRREKEPQHF
TRBV7-8	TRBJ1-4	18	CASSLSRDRVGVKEKLLF
TRBV18	TRBJ2-3	14	CASSQSTGPDTQYF
TRBV10-3	TRBJ1-2	13	CAISRTANYGYTF
TRBV18	TRBJ2-6	15	CASSPWQAGANVLTF
TRBV14	TRBJ2-5	15	CASSRGQGTGETQYF
TRBV24-1	TRBJ2-2	18	CATSDRRGRKSNTGELFF
TRBV28	TRBJ1-2	14	CASTISGTDYGYTF
TRBV15	TRBJ2-1	17	CATSRAPQTHSYNEQFF
TRBV7-9	TRBJ1-2	14	CASSLRDRGHGYTF
TRBV10-3	TRBJ2-7	16	CAISGTSGIVGYEQYF
TRBV27	TRBJ2-4	13	CASSRRGWDIQYF
TRBV9	TRBJ2-5	14	CASSPRGGRETQYF
TRBV28	TRBJ2-1	14	CASSLVSSYNEQFF
TRBV7-2	TRBJ2-7	13	CASSWGQSYEQYF
TRBV9	TRBJ1-1	17	CASSAQQGAGRDTEAFF
TRBV6-2/TRBV6-3	TRBJ2-7	11	CASSFAGEQYF
TRBV19	TRBJ2-7	14	CASSMRDSPYEQYF
TRBV30	TRBJ2-7	13	CACTGYGDHEQYF
TRBV11-2	TRBJ2-2	15	CASTLRTGYTGELFF
TRBV28	TRBJ1-1	14	CASSLGQMNTEAFF
TRBV7-8	TRBJ1-1	15	CASSLEGQQNTEAFF
TRBV28	TRBJ2-3	15	CASTFDRGRTDTQYF
TRBV11-3	TRBJ1-1	15	CASSPGQGDGTEAFF
TRBV29-1	TRBJ2-7	11	CSVGCAYEQYF
TRBV11-2	TRBJ2-4	17	CASSPTNSGIAKNIQYF
TRBV30	TRBJ2-7	12	CAYRGSLYEQYF
TRBV28	TRBJ1-2	19	CASSFLPRFSSPGGYGYTF
TRBV6-6	TRBJ2-5	16	CASREWREGREETQYF
TRBV19	TRBJ2-1	12	CATTGSYNEQFF
TRBV12-5	TRBJ2-7	13	CASGLSTGGEQYF
TRBV27	TRBJ2-7	14	CASSLIGNSYEQYF
TRBV7-6	TRBJ1-4	16	CASSLVPSRGNEKLFF
TRBV6-5	TRBJ2-5	14	CASSYRLAGETQYF
TRBV6-6	TRBJ2-5	14	CASSQGTGQETQYF
TRBV11-3	TRBJ2-2	14	CASSVGQGTGELFF
TRBV7-2	TRBJ1-3	15	CASSLGRRPGNTIYF
TRBV27	TRBJ1-1	13	CASSFILNTEAFF
TRBV6-6	TRBJ2-7	13	CASSRQAFYEQYF
TRBV25-1	TRBJ2-1	12	CASSETYNEQFF
TRBV15	TRBJ2-5	17	CATSRDLGGGGQETQYF
TRBV29-1	TRBJ1-3	14	CSVDRSLSGNTIYF
TRBV28	TRBJ2-1	16	CASSLWGGDLYNEQFF
TRBV15	TRBJ2-3	13	CATSRFRGDTQYF
TRBV4-1	TRBJ1-2	13	CASSQQENYGYTF
TRBV19	TRBJ1-1	15	CASSMSSAGNTEAFF
TRBV7-8	TRBJ2-3	17	CASSLATSAGGTDTQYF
TRBV4-3	TRBJ2-1	19	CASSQVSPRAGGPKNEQFF
TRBV27	TRBJ1-5	16	CASSPTTEPSNQPQHF
TRBV5-4	TRBJ2-5	14	CASSSTGNPETQYF
TRBV6-1	TRBJ2-7	15	CASSEALDSPYEQYF
TRBV3-1/TRBV3-2	TRBJ1-6	14	CASSSDSYNSPLHF